The 27 T cell receptor beta chains below all came from one sample that was sequenced in a study of cytomegalovirus exposure and HLA in healthy donors. PCR primers comprised 60 Vbeta and 13 Jbeta primers. TCRdb's copy holds only in-frame clones and misses some; the assay was immunoSEQ multiplex PCR. The repertoire holds more than 65,000 clones, with roughly 85% as singletons. Sequenced: PBMCs. The receptors stem from a female donor in good health and CMV-seronegative.

The chain carries TRBV29-1 and TRBJ1-1, with D perhaps matching TRBD1 (5 bases). The CDR3 sequence is 17 residues long. V shed 1 base and J shed 1 base, with 19 bases lying between them. The germline CDR1 and CDR2 sequences are SQVTM and ANQGSEA. The DNA of the CDR3 is TGCAGCGTTGAAGCCCCGAGGCTCAGGGCTGGGAACACTGAAGCTTTCTTT. Translation: CSVEAPRLRAGNTEAFF.

The V call is TRBV2, the J call TRBJ2-7; 10 nucleotides line up with TRBD1. The CDR3 contains 16 residues. V trimming: 5 bases; J trimming: 2 bases; junction bases outside the gene matches: 9. The germline V gene has CDR1 SNHLY and CDR2 FYNNEI. In DNA, the CDR3 is TGTGCCAGCAGTTTGACAGGGGGCGCCTTAGCCTACGAGCAGTACTTC. This codes for CASSLTGGALAYEQYF. The full variable domain, rest sourced from reference TRBV2 and TRBJ2-7, is EPEVTQTPSHQVTQMGQEVILRCVPISNHLYFYWYRQILGQKVEFLVSFYNNEISEKSEIFDDQFSVERPDGSNFTLKIRSTKLEDSAMYFCASSLTGGALAYEQYFGPGTRLTVT.

This sequence joins TRBV11-2 and TRBJ2-1; possibly TRBD1 for D (6 bases). Per germline, CDR1 SGHAT and CDR2 FQNNGV. CDR3 length: 13 amino acids. With 0 bases removed from V and 15 bases from J, the gap between germline ends came to 15 bases. The CDR3 sequence: CASSLEGRGNPFF. Here the CDR3 DNA reads TGTGCCAGCAGCTTAGAGGGTAGGGGGAACCCGTTCTTC.

This clone was observed once. In nucleotides, the CDR3 is TGTGCCAGCAGTTCAGGGACAATACCGAGGGAGACCCAGTACTTC. Translation: CASSSGTIPRETQYF. The V gene is TRBV27, the J gene TRBJ2-5; possibly TRBD1 for D (6 bases). The CDR3 consists of 15 residues. The germline V gene encodes CDR1 MNHEY and CDR2 SMNVEV (reference sequence). V was shortened by 4 bases and J by 5 bases, with 17 bases between the two germline ends.

This clone was counted once. CDR3 loop: CASSAGIQPQHF. The CDR3 nucleotides read TGTGCCAGCAGCGCAGGGATACAGCCCCAGCATTTT. The chain couples TRBV7-9 to TRBJ1-5; a possible D gene is TRBD1 (5 bases). Trimming removed 5 bases at V and 7 bases at J, with 9 bases between. This CDR3 is 12 amino acids long. CDR1 SEHNR and CDR2 FQNEAQ come from the germline V gene (reference sequence). The entire variable domain, with the rest obtained from reference TRBV7-9 and TRBJ1-5, is as follows: DTGVSQNPRHKITKRGQNVTFRCDPISEHNRLYWYRQTLGQGPEFLTYFQNEAQLEKSRLLSDRFSAERPKGSFSTLEIQRTEQGDSAMYLCASSAGIQPQHFGDGTRLSIL.

The rearrangement uses TRBV19 and TRBJ2-7; TRBD1 matches 8 bases. Germline CDR1 and CDR2: LNHDA and SQIVND (reference sequence). The CDR3 totals 15 residues. Germline trimming cut 5 bases from V and 0 bases from J; bases unmatched to any gene: 6. Written as DNA, the CDR3 is TGTGCCAGTAGTCGCGCCAGGGGGCCCTCCTACGAGCAGTACTTC. Its protein is CASSRARGPSYEQYF.

As to this clone: This sample also contains other DNA sequences that code for the same CDR3. The chain employs TRBV4-2 and TRBJ2-7, with D perhaps TRBD1 (5 bases). The CDR3 loop spans 16 amino acids. With 0 bases removed from V and 2 bases from J, the gap between germline ends came to 14 bases. The germline gives CDR1 LGHNA, CDR2 YNFKEQ. CDR3 sequence (DNA): TGTGCCAGCAGCCAAGACGGGTGGGGCCGGACCTACGAGCAGTACTTC. Protein: CASSQDGWGRTYEQYF.

This chain links TRBV28 with TRBJ2-7, with D unresolved. The CDR3 is made up of 12 amino acids. V was clipped by 4 bases and J by 3 bases, with 7 bases between them. Germline V gene sequence: CDR1 MDHEN, CDR2 SYDVKM. CDR3 residues: CASSSVHYEQYF. CDR3 in DNA: TGTGCCAGCAGTTCCGTACACTACGAGCAGTACTTC.

This CDR3 is CASSGTVVHEQYF. In nucleotides, the CDR3 is TGTGCCAGCAGTGGGACAGTCGTCCACGAGCAGTACTTC. The chain is built from TRBV2 and TRBJ2-7; possible D gene TRBD1, 6 bases. V was shortened by 4 bases and J by 5 bases, with 12 bases between the two germline ends. This CDR3 region has 13 residues. CDR1 and CDR2 from the germline V gene are SNHLY and FYNNEI.

The rearrangement uses TRBV4-2 and TRBJ2-5; 10 bases agree with TRBD2. Germline lookup yields CDR1 LGHNA and CDR2 YNFKEQ. Unmatched junction bases numbered 4, after V lost 1 base and J lost 2 bases. CDR3 size: 16 residues. The CDR3 DNA reads as TGTGCCAGCAGCCAAGTTACTAGCGGGATTCAAGAGACCCAGTACTTC. Protein sequence: CASSQVTSGIQETQYF.

This clone was picked up a small number of times. V and J are TRBV2 and TRBJ2-7; weak D call: TRBD2 (5 bases). CDR3 length equals 16 residues. Trimming shortened V by 6 bases and J by 0 bases, and 18 bases separated the two germline ends. Germline CDR1 is SNHLY and CDR2 is FYNNEI. The CDR3 here is CASRGRGLTSSYEQYF. DNA of the CDR3: TGTGCCAGCAGGGGAAGAGGTCTAACTAGCTCCTACGAGCAGTACTTC.

V usage is TRBV29-1 and J usage is TRBJ1-2; TRBD1 aligns across 8 bases. The CDR3 runs 13 residues. Germline CDR1 SQVTM, CDR2 ANQGSEA. The J segment lost 5 bases and the V segment lost 6 bases, leaving 8 bases of the junction unmatched. CDR3 sequence (DNA): TGCAGCGTCCAGGGGGACAGGATTTATGGCTACACCTTC. Translating it yields CSVQGDRIYGYTF.

The chain links TRBV23-1 to TRBJ1-1; D is possibly TRBD1 (5 bases). TRBV23-1 is marked as an open reading frame, function uncertain. V gave up 1 base and J gave up 3 bases, with 24 bases separating them. The CDR3 spans 19 residues. The CDR3 nucleotides read TGCGCCAGCAGTCAATTCGAAGAACAGGTCCCCCCTCCGGACACTGAAGCTTTCTTT. Residues: CASSQFEEQVPPPDTEAFF.

V and J are TRBV5-1 and TRBJ1-6, with D possibly matching TRBD1 (6 bases). The germline CDR1 and CDR2 sequences are SGHRS and YFSETQ. The CDR3 totals 16 residues. The V end lost 5 bases, the J end lost 5 bases, and 17 bases lay between the germline ends. The CDR3, as DNA: TGCGCCAGCAGTAAACAGGGCGCCCCACATAATTCACCCCTCCACTTT. It specifies CASSKQGAPHNSPLHF. Full variable domain (outside the CDR3, taken from reference TRBV5-1 and TRBJ1-6): KAGVTQTPRYLIKTRGQQVTLSCSPISGHRSVSWYQQTPGQGLQFLFEYFSETQRNKGNFPGRFSGRQFSNSRSEMNVSTLELGDSALYLCASSKQGAPHNSPLHFGNGTRLTVT.

This chain links TRBV6-5 with TRBJ2-2; 8 bases match TRBD2. The ends lost 2 bases at V and 4 bases at J; junction bases unmatched: 3. This CDR3 is built from 15 residues. Germline V gene data show CDR1 as MNHEY and CDR2 as SVGAGI. The CDR3 coding sequence is TGTGCCAGCAGTTACGGGACTAGAAGCACCGGGGAGCTGTTTTTT. This translates into CASSYGTRSTGELFF.

CDR3 region: CASSSYGELFF. The CDR3 region has the DNA TGTGCCAGTAGTAGTTACGGGGAGCTGTTTTTT. This chain connects TRBV19 to TRBJ2-2; D unclear. Deletions cut 4 bases from V and 7 bases from J, with 4 bases between. Per the germline V gene, CDR1 is LNHDA and CDR2 is SQIVND (reference sequence). The CDR3 has 11 amino acids.

J is TRBJ2-7 and V is TRBV5-1; 11 bases agree with TRBD2. CDR1 and CDR2 (germline): SGHRS, YFSETQ. V dropped 5 bases and J dropped 5; count of bases not matched to a gene: 12. The CDR3 spans 16 residues. CDR3 sequence reads: CASSRRTTSGDHEQYF. The CDR3 DNA reads as TGCGCCAGCAGTCGACGTACGACTAGCGGGGACCACGAGCAGTACTTC.

The table lists this clone with a few counts. The gene calls are TRBV6-4 and TRBJ2-1; 7 bases are shared with TRBD2. The CDR3 totals 14 residues. The ends lost 0 bases at V and 6 bases at J; junction bases unmatched: 2. Germline loops: CDR1 MRHNA, CDR2 SNTAGT. In nucleotides, the CDR3 is TGTGCCAGCAGTGACTCGACTAGCTCCAATGAGCAGTTCTTC. Its translation is CASSDSTSSNEQFF.

The V gene is TRBV21-1, the J gene TRBJ1-2; the table assigns TRBD1, which was not confirmed against the DNA. TRBV21-1 is recorded as a pseudogene. CDR3 length equals 18 residues. The CDR3 DNA reads TGTGCCAGCAGCAAAAACCGTTGTCGGGACAGAGGGAACTATGGCTACACCTTC. It yields the protein CASSKNRCRDRGNYGYTF.

The V gene is TRBV30, the J gene TRBJ2-3; TRBD2 aligns across 14 bases. There are 18 residues in the CDR3. The V and J ends lost 2 bases and 0 bases, in that order; junction bases with no gene match: 7. Germline CDR1 GTSNPN, CDR2 SVGIG (reference sequence). Written as DNA, the CDR3 is TGTGCCTGGAGTCGTGGACTAGCGGGGGGCCTGAGCACAGATACGCAGTATTTT. It is translated as CAWSRGLAGGLSTDTQYF.

The chain recombines TRBV28 with TRBJ2-7; the D is unclear. CDR3 length: 14 residues. Germline V gene sequence: CDR1 MDHEN, CDR2 SYDVKM. V was trimmed by 5 bases and J by 1 base, leaving 12 bases between them. The CDR3 DNA reads TGTGCCAGCAGTCCCGAGGCACTATCCTACGAGCAGTACTTC. It specifies CASSPEALSYEQYF.

The chain joins TRBV5-1 to TRBJ1-1, with D perhaps TRBD1 (6 bases). This CDR3 region has 16 residues. Trimming stripped 0 bases from V and 1 base from J, with 13 bases between. CDR1 and CDR2 (germline): SGHRS, YFSETQ. The CDR3 coding sequence is TGCGCCAGCAGCTTGGCGCGGGGGGCTGGGAACACTGAAGCTTTCTTT. Translation gives CASSLARGAGNTEAFF.

The genes are TRBV5-1 and TRBJ1-1, with 7 bases that match TRBD1. The CDR3 length is 14 residues. The trim removed 4 bases at V and 1 base at J, leaving 4 bases unmatched. Germline V gene sequence: CDR1 SGHRS, CDR2 YFSETQ. CDR3 sequence reads: CASSVGTANTEAFF. The CDR3 DNA sequence: TGCGCCAGCAGCGTAGGGACAGCGAACACTGAAGCTTTCTTT.

The CDR3, as DNA: TGTGCCAGCAGCTTAGAGGCTAGCGGGGGCCCGTTCCAAGAGACCCAGTACTTC. Translating gives CASSLEASGGPFQETQYF. The chain has TRBV7-2 and TRBJ2-5; TRBD2 matches at 10 bases. Germline V gene sequence: CDR1 SGHTA, CDR2 FQGNSA. The CDR3 length is 18 residues. V lost 1 base to trimming and J lost 1 base; unmatched junction nucleotides: 9.

This clone was detected a few times. V gene TRBV5-8 combines with J gene TRBJ1-5; unclear D gene. The germline V gene encodes CDR1 SGHTS and CDR2 YDEGEE. The CDR3 covers 14 residues. V lost 0 bases to trimming and J lost 1 base, with 5 bases between them. This chain's CDR3 is CASSLDRSNQPQHF. The CDR3 DNA reads as TGTGCCAGCAGCTTGGACAGAAGCAATCAGCCCCAGCATTTT.

The V call is TRBV9, the J call TRBJ2-5; 8 bases are shared with TRBD2. This CDR3 is built from 14 residues. Germline values: CDR1 SGDLS, CDR2 YYNGEE. Unmatched junction bases numbered 3, after V lost 3 bases and J lost 2 bases. Written as DNA, the CDR3 is TGTGCCAGCAGCGCCCCGGGGGGGCAAGAGACCCAGTACTTC. Translating it yields CASSAPGGQETQYF.

As to this clone: Mismatch with germline at one junction end may stem from a read error. This chain joins TRBV7-7 and TRBJ2-1; 16 bases match TRBD2. Looked up from germline, CDR1 is SSHAT and CDR2 is FNYEAQ (reference sequence). This CDR3 contains 19 residues. CDR3 sequence: CASSLGGGLAGGTYNEQFF. The CDR3 nucleotides read TGTGCTAGCAGCTTAGGGGGGGGACTAGCGGGAGGGACCTACAATGAGCAGTTCTTC.